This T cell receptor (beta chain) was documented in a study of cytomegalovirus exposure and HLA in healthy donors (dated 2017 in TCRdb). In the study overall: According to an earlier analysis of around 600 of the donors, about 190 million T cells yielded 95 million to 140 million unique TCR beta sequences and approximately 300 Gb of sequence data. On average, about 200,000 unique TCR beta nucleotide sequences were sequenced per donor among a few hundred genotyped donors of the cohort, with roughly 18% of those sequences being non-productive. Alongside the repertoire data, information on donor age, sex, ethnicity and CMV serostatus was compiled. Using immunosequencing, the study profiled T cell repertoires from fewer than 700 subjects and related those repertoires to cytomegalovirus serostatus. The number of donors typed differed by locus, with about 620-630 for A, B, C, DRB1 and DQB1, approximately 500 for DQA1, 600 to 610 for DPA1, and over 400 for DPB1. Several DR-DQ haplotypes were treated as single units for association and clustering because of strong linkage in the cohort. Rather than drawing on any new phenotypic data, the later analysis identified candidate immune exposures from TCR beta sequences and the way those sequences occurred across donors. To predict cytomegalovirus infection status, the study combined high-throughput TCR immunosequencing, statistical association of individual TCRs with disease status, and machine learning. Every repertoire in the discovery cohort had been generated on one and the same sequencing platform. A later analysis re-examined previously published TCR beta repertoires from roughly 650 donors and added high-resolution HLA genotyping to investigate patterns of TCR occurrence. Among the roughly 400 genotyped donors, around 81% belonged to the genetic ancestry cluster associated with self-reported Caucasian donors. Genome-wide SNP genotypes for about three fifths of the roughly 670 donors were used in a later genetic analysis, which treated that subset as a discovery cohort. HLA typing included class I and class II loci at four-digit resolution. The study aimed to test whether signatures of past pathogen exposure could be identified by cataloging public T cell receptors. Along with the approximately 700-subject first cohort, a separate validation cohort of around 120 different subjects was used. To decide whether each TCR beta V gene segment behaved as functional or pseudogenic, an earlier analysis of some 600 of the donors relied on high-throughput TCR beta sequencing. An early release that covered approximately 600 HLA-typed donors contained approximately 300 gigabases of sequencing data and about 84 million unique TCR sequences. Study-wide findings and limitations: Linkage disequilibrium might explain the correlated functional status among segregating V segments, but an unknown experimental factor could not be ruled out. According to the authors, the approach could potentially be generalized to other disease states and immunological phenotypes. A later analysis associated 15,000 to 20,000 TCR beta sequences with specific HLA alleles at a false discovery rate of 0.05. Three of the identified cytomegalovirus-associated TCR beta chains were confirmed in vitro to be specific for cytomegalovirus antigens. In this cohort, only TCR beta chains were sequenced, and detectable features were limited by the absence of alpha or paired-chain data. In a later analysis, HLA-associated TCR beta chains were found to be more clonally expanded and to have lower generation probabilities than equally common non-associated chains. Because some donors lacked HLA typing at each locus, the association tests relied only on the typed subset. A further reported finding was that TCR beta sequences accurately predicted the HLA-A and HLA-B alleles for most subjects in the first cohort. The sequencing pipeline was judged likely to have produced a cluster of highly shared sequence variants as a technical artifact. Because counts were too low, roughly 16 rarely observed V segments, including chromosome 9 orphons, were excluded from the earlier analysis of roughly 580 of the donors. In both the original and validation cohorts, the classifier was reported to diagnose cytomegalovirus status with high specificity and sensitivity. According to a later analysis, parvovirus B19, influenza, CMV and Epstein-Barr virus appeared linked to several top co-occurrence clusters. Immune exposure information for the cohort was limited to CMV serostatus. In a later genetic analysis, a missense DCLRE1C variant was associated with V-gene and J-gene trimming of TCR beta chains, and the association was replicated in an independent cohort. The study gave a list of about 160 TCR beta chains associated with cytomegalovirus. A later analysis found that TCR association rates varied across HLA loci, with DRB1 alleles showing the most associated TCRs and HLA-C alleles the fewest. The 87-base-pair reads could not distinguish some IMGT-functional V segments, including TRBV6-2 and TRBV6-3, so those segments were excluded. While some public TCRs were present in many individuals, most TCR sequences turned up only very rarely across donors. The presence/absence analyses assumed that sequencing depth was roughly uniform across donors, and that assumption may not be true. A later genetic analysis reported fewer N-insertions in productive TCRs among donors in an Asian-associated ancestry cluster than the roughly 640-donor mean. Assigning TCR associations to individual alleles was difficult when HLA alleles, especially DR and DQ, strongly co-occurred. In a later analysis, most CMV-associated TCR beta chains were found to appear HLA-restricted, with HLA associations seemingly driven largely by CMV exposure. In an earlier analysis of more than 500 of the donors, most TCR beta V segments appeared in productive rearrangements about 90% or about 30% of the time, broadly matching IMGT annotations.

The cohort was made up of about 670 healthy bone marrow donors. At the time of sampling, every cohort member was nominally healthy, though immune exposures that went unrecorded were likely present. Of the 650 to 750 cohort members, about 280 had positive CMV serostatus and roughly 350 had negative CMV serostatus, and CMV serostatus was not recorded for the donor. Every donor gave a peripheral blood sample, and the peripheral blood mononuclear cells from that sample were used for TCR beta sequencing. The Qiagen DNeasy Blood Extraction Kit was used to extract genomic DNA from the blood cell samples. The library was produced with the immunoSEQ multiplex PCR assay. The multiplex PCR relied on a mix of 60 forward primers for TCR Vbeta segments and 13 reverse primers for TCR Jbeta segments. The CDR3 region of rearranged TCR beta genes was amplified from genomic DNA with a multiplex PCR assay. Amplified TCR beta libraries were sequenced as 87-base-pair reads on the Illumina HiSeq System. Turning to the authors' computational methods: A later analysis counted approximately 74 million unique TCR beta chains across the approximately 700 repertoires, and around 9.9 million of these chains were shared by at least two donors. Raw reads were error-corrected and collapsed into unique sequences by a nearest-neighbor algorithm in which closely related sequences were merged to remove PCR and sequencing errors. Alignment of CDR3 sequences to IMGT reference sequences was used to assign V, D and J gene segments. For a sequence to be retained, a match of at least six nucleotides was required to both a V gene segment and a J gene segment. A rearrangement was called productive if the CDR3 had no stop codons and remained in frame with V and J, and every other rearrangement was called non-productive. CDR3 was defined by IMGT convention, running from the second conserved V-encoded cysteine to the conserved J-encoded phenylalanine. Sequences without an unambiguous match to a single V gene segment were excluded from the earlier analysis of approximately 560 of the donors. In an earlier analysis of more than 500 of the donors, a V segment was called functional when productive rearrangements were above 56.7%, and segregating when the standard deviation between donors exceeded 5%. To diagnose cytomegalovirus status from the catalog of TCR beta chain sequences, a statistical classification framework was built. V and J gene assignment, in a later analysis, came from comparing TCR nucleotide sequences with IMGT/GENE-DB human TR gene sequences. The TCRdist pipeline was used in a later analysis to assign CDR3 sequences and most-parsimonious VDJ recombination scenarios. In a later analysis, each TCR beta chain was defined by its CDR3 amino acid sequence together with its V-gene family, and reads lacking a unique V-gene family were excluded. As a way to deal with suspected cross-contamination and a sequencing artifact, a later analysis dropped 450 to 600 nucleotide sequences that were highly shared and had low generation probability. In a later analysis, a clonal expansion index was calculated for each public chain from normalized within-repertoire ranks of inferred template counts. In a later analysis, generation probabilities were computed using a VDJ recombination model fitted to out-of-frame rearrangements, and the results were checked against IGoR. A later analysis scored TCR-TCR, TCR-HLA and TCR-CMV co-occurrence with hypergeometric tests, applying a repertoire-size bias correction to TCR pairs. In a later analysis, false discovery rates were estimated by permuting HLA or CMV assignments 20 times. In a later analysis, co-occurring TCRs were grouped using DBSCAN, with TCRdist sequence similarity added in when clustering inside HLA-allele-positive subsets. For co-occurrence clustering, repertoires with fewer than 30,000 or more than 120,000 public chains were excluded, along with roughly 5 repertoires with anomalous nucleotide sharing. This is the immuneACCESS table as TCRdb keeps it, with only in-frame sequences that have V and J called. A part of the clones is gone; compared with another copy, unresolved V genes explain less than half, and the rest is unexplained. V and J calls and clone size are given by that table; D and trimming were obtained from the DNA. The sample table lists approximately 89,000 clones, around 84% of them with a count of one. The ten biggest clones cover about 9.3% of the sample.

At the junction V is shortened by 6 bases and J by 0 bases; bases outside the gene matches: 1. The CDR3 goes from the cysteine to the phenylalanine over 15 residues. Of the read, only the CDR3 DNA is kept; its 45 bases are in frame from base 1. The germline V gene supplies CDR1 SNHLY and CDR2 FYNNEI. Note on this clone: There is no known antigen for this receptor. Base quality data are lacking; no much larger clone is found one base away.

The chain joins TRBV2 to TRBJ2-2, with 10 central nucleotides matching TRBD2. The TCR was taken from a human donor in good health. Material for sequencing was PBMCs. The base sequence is TGTGCCAGCAGGAGCGGGGGGGCGAACACCGGGGAGCTGTTTTTT. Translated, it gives CASRSGGANTGELFF.